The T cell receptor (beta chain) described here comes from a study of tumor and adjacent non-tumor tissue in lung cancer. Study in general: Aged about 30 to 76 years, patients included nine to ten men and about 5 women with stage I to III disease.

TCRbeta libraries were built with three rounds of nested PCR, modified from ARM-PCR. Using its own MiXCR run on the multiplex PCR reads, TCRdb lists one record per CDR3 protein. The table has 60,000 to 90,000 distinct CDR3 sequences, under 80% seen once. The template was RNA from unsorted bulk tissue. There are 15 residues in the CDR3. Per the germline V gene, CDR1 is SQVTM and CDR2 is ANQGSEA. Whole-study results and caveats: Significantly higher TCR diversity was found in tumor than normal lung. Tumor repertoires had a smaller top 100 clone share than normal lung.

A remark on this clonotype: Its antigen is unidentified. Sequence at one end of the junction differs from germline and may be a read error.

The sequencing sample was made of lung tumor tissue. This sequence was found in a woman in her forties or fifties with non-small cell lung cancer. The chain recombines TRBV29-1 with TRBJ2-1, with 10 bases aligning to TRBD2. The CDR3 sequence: CSVEVAGGGRNGQFF. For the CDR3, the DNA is TGCAGCGTTGAGGTAGCGGGGGGCGGGCGCAATGGGCAGTTCTTC.